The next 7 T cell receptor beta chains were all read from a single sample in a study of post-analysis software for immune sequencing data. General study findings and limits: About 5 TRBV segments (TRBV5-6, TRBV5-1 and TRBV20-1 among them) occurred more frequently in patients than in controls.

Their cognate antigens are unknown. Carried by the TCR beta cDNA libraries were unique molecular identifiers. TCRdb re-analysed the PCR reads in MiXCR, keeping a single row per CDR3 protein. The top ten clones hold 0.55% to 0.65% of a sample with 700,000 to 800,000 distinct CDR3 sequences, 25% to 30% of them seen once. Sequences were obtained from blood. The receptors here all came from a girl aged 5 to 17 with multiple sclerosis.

CDR3 amino acids: CSARMHSPLYNEQFF. The CDR3 DNA is TGCAGTGCTAGAATGCACTCTCCCCTTTACAATGAGCAGTTCTTC. The rearrangement uses TRBV20-1 and TRBJ2-1; D gene uncertain. CDR1 is DFQATT and CDR2 is SNEGSKA in the germline V gene (reference sequence). V lost 2 bases and J lost 4, with 15 bases in between. This CDR3 contains 15 residues.

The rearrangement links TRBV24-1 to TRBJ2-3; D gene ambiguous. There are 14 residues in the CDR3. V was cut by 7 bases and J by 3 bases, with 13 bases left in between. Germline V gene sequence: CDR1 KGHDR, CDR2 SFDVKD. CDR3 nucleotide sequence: TGTGCCACCAGGGATCAGACCCGGACAGATACGCAGTATTTT. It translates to CATRDQTRTDTQYF.

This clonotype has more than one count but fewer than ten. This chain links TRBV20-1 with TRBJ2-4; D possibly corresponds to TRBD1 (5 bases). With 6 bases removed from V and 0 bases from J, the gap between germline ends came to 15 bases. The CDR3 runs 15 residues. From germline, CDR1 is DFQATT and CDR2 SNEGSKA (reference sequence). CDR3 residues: CSAQRTLLAKNIQYF. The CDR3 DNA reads TGCAGTGCACAGAGGACATTGCTAGCCAAAAACATTCAGTACTTC.

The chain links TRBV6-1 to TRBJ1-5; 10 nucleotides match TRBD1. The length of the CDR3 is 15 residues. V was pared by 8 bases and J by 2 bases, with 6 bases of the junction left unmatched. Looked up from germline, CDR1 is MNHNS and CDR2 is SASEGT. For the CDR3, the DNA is TGTGCCAGCGTAGGGACAGGGGTTCGCAATCAGCCCCAGCATTTT. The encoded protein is CASVGTGVRNQPQHF.

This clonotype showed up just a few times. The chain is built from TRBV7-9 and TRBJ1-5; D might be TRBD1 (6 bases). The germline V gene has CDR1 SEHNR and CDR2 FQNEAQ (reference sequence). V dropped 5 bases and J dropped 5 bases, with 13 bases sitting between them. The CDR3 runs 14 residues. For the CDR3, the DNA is TGTGCCAGCAGCGAAGGGGGGGTTCATCAGCCCCAGCATTTT. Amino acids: CASSEGGVHQPQHF.

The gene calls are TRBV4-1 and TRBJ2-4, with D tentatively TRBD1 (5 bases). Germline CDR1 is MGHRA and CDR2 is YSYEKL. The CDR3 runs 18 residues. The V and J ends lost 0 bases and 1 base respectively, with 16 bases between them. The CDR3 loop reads CASSQEGPTVSAKNIQYF. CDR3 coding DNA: TGCGCCAGCAGCCAAGAGGGCCCGACAGTGAGTGCCAAAAACATTCAGTACTTC.

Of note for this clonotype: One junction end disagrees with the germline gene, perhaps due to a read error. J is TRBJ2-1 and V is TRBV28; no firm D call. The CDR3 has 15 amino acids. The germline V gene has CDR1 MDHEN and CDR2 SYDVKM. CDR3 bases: TGTGCCGGCAGTCCTCCCGGGCTTCCCACTGATCCAAAGTTCTTC. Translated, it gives CAGSPPGLPTDPKFF.